One sample yielded the 7 T cell receptor beta chains listed below, sequenced in a study of vaccination effects on CD4 cells after COVID-19. The assay was immunoSEQ multiplex PCR, and TCRdb's table has in-frame clones only and misses some. The sample has around 66,000 clones; around 74% are singletons. Around day 10 of culture, CD4+ T cells were separated out. All study participants received two doses of BNT162b2 or mRNA-1273 vaccine. Antigen specificity for these receptors is unknown. The input for sequencing was CD4+ T cells from PBMCs cultured without peptide, taken after COVID-19 vaccination. The receptors originated from a human donor who received a COVID-19 vaccine.

The chain uses TRBV2 and TRBJ2-4; 10 bases fit TRBD2. The CDR3 is 16 residues long. Trimming took 7 bases from V and 0 from J; bases not matched to a gene: 6. Per germline, CDR1 SNHLY and CDR2 FYNNEI. The CDR3 bases are TGTGCCAGCAAAGTAGGACTAGCGGTAGCCAAAAACATTCAGTACTTC. Its translation: CASKVGLAVAKNIQYF. Combining the CDR3 with reference TRBV2 and TRBJ2-4 gives the whole variable domain EPEVTQTPSHQVTQMGQEVILRCVPISNHLYFYWYRQILGQKVEFLVSFYNNEISEKSEIFDDQFSVERPDGSNFTLKIRSTKLEDSAMYFCASKVGLAVAKNIQYFGAGTRLSVL.

CDR3 DNA: TGTGCCAGCAGGTTTAAGGCCCCACCCATCGAGCAGTACGTC. As protein: CASRFKAPPIEQYV. The J gene is TRBJ2-7, the V gene TRBV21-1. TRBV21-1 counts as a pseudogene. The CDR3 contains 14 residues.

This clone was picked up one time. The V and J genes are TRBV7-8 and TRBJ1-5, with D possibly TRBD1 on 5 matching bases. The germline V and J ends were trimmed by 4 bases and 1 base, with 11 bases remaining between them. Germline CDR1 SGHVS, CDR2 FQNEAQ. This CDR3 spans 15 amino acids. The CDR3 loop is CASSSLGVSNQPQHF. The CDR3 nucleotides read TGTGCCAGCAGCTCATTGGGGGTAAGCAATCAGCCCCAGCATTTT.

The rearrangement uses TRBV5-5 and TRBJ2-1; the D gene could be TRBD1 or TRBD2 (5 bases each). This CDR3 region has 16 residues. Trimming stripped 4 bases from V and 5 bases from J, with 19 bases between. Per the germline V gene, CDR1 is SGHKS and CDR2 is YYEKEE (reference sequence). The DNA for the CDR3 is TGTGCCAGCAGCCCGACCGGGACCTGGTTAAACAATGAGCAGTTCTTC. Amino acid sequence: CASSPTGTWLNNEQFF.

This clone showed up just a few times. The chain carries TRBV19 and TRBJ1-6; possibly TRBD1 for D (5 bases). This CDR3 spans 13 amino acids. Trimming cost V 8 bases and J 6 bases, with 11 bases left between them. CDR1 is LNHDA, CDR2 SQIVND, per germline (reference sequence). The CDR3 is CASRDLGNSPLHF. The DNA of the CDR3 is TGTGCCAGTCGGGACTTGGGTAATTCACCCCTCCACTTT. The complete variable domain, with remaining parts taken from reference TRBV19 and TRBJ1-6, reads DGGITQSPKYLFRKEGQNVTLSCEQNLNHDAMYWYRQDPGQGLRLIYYSQIVNDFQKGDIAEGYSVSREKKESFPLTVTSAQKNPTAFYLCASRDLGNSPLHFGNGTRLTVT.

This chain uses TRBV9 with TRBJ2-3; the D is unclear. V was pared by 3 bases and J by 1 base, with 6 bases between. Germline assignment: CDR1 SGDLS and CDR2 YYNGEE. This CDR3 is 13 amino acids long. The CDR3 nucleotides read TGTGCCAGCAGCGGACAACGCACAGATACGCAGTATTTT. It translates to CASSGQRTDTQYF.

The CDR3 is CASSSATLANYGYTF. In DNA form, the CDR3 reads TGTGCCAGCAGTTCGGCGACCTTAGCTAACTATGGCTACACCTTC. This chain links TRBV6-6 with TRBJ1-2, with D unclear. Trimming took 4 bases from V and 0 from J, leaving 12 bases between them. Germline V gene lookup returns CDR1 MNHNY and CDR2 SVGAGI (reference sequence). The CDR3 covers 15 residues.